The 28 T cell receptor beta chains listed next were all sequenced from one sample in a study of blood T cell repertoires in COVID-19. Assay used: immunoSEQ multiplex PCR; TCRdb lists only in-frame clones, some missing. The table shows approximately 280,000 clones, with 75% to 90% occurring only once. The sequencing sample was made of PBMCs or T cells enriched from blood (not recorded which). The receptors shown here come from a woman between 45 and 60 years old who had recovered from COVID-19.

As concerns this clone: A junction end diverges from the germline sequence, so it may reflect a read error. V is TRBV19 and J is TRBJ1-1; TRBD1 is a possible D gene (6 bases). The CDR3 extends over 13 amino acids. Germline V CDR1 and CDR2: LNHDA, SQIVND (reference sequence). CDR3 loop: CASSIVPETPTGF. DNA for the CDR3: TGTGCCAGTAGTATAGTTCCAGAGACGCCGACAGGATTT.

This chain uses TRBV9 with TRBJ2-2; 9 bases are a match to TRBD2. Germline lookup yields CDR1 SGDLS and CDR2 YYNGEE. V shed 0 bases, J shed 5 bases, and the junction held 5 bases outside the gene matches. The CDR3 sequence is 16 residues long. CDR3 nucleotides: TGTGCCAGCAGCGTAGCTGCGGGAGGGCCGACCGGGGAGCTGTTTTTT. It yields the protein CASSVAAGGPTGELFF.

CDR3 residues: CASRPTSGRKETQYF. As DNA, the CDR3 is TGTGCCAGCAGGCCGACTAGCGGGAGAAAGGAGACCCAGTACTTC. This chain links TRBV2 with TRBJ2-5, with TRBD2 matching 12 bases. After removal of 6 bases from V and 5 bases from J, the junction contained 7 bases not matched to a gene. This CDR3 contains 15 residues. CDR1 and CDR2 (germline): SNHLY, FYNNEI.

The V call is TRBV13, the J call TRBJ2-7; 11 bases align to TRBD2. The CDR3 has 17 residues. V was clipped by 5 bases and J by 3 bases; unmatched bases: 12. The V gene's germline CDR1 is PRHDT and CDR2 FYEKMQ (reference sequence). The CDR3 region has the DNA TGTGCCAGCAGCCAACTTATCGGACTAGCGGGCTACTACGAGCAGTACTTC. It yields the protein CASSQLIGLAGYYEQYF.

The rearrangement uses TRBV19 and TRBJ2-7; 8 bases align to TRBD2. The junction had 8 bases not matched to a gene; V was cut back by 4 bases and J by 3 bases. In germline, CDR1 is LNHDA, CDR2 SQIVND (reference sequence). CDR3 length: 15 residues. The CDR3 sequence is CASSSSGKRFYEQYF. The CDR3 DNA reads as TGTGCCAGTAGTAGTAGCGGGAAGAGATTCTACGAGCAGTACTTC.

The CDR3 DNA sequence: TGCGCCAGCAGCTTAGCTATGGGACAGGCCTATGGCTACACCTTC. Translation: CASSLAMGQAYGYTF. The V call is TRBV5-1, the J call TRBJ1-2, with 8 bases identical to TRBD1. V lost 2 bases, J lost 4 bases, and 7 bases stayed unmatched. Germline loops: CDR1 SGHRS, CDR2 YFSETQ. The CDR3 is 15 residues long.

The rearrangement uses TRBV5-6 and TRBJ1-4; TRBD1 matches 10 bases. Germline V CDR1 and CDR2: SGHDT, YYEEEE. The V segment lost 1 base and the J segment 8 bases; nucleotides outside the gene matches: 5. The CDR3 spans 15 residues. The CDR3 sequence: CASSLPGQGFEKLFF. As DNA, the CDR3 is TGTGCCAGCAGCTTGCCGGGACAGGGGTTCGAAAAACTGTTTTTT.

CDR3 in DNA: TGTGCCAGCAGCGCGACTAGCGGGGGGCCGAACACCGGGGAGCTGTTTTTT. Its translation is CASSATSGGPNTGELFF. The chain couples TRBV9 to TRBJ2-2; TRBD2 matches at 13 bases. The length of the CDR3 is 17 residues. V lost 3 bases and J lost 0; bases outside the gene matches: 2. Germline loops: CDR1 SGDLS, CDR2 YYNGEE.

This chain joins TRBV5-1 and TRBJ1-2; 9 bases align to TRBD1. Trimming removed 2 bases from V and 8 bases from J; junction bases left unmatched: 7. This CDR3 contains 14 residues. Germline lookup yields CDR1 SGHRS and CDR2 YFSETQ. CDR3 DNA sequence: TGCGCCAGCAGCTTAGTACAGGGGGCAAGGGGCTACACCTTC. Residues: CASSLVQGARGYTF. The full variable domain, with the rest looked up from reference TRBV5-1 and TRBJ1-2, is KAGVTQTPRYLIKTRGQQVTLSCSPISGHRSVSWYQQTPGQGLQFLFEYFSETQRNKGNFPGRFSGRQFSNSRSEMNVSTLELGDSALYLCASSLVQGARGYTFGSGTRLTVV.

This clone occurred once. This chain's CDR3 is CATSRDRAGDTGANVLTF. The DNA of the CDR3 is TGTGCCACCAGCAGAGATCGAGCGGGAGATACTGGGGCCAACGTCCTGACTTTC. The chain couples TRBV15 to TRBJ2-6, with 8 nucleotides matching TRBD2. V was clipped by 0 bases and J by 2 bases; unmatched bases: 6. The CDR3 runs 18 residues. CDR1 is LNHNV, CDR2 YYDKDF, per germline (reference sequence). Looking up the rest from reference TRBV15 and TRBJ2-6 gives the full variable domain: DAMVIQNPRYQVTQFGKPVTLSCSQTLNHNVMYWYQQKSSQAPKLLFHYYDKDFNNEADTPDNFQSRRPNTSFCFLDIRSPGLGDTAMYLCATSRDRAGDTGANVLTFGAGSRLTVL.

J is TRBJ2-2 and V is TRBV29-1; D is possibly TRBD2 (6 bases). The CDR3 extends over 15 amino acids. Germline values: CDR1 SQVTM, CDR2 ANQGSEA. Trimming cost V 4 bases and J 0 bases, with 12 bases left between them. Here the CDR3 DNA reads TGCAGCGTTGGGGACTTTGACGCGAACACCGGGGAGCTGTTTTTT. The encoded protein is CSVGDFDANTGELFF.

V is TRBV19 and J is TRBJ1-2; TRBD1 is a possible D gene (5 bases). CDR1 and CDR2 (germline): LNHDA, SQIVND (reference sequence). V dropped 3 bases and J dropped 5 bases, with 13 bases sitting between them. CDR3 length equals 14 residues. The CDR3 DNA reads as TGTGCCAGTAGTATTTGGGGCGCACAGTATGGCTACACCTTC. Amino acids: CASSIWGAQYGYTF.

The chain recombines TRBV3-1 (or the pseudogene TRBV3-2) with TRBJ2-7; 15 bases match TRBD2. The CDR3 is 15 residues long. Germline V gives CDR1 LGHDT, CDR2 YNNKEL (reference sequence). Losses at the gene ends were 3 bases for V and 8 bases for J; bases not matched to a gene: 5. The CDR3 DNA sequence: TGTGCCAGCAGCCACCTGGGACTAGCGGGAGGTAAGCAGTACTTC. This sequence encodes CASSHLGLAGGKQYF.

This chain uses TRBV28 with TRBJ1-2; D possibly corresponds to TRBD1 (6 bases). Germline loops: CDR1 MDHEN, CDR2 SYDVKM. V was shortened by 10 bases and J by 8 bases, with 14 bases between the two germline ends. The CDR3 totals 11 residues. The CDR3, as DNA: TGTGCCACCTCAAAGGACAGCGGCTACACCTTC. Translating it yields CATSKDSGYTF.

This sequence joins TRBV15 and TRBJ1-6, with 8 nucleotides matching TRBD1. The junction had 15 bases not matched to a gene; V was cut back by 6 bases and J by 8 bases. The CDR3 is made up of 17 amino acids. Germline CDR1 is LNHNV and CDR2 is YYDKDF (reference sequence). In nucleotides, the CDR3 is TGTGCCACCAGGAAACAGGGGGAGAGGGCAGGGGATTCACCCCTCCACTTT. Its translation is CATRKQGERAGDSPLHF.

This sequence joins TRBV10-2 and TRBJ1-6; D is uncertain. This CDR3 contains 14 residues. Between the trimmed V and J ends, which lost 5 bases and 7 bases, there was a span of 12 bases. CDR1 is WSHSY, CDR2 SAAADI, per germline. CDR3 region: CASSRVAVNSPLHF. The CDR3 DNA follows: TGCGCCAGCAGTCGAGTAGCGGTCAATTCACCCCTCCACTTT.

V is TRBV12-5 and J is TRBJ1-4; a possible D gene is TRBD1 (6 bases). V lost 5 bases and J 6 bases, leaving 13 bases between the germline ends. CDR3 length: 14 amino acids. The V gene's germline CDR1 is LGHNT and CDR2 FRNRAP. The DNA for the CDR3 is TGTGCTAGTGGTCCAAGCGGGGGGCATGAAAAACTGTTTTTT. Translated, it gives CASGPSGGHEKLFF.

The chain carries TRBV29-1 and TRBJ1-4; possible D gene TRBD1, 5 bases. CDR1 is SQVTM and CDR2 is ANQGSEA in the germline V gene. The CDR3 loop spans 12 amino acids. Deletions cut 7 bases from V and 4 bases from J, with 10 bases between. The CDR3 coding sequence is TGCAGCGCACGCAGGGATAATGAAAAACTGTTTTTT. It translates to CSARRDNEKLFF.

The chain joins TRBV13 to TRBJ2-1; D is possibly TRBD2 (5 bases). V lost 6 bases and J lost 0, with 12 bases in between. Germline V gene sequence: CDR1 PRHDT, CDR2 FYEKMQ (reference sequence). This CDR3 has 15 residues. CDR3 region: CASSWTGSSYNEQFF. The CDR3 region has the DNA TGTGCCAGCAGTTGGACTGGAAGCTCCTACAATGAGCAGTTCTTC.

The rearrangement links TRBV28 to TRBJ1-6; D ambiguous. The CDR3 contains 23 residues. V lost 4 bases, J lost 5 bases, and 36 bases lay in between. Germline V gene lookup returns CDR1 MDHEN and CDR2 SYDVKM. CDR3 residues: CASSSIPSGEISVSVVNNSPLHF. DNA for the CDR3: TGTGCCAGCAGTTCGATCCCTTCCGGGGAAATATCCGTATCCGTAGTCAATAATTCACCCCTCCACTTT.

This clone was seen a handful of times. The CDR3 here is CATGTGGTDTQYF. DNA for the CDR3: TGTGCCACCGGGACAGGGGGTACAGATACGCAGTATTTT. V usage is TRBV24-1 and J usage is TRBJ2-3; 11 bases agree with TRBD1. The germline gives CDR1 KGHDR, CDR2 SFDVKD. V was pared by 9 bases and J by 3 bases, with 1 base of the junction left unmatched. The CDR3 runs 13 residues.

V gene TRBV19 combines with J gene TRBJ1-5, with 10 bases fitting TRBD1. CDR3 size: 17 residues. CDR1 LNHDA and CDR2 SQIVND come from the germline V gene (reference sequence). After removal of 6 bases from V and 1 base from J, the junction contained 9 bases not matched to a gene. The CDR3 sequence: CASSSWTGGSSNQPQHF. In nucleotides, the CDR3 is TGTGCCAGTAGCTCTTGGACAGGGGGGTCGAGCAATCAGCCCCAGCATTTT.

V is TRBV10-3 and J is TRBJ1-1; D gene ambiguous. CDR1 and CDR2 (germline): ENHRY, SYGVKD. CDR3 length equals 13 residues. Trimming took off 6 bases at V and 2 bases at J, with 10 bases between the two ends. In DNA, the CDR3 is TGTGCCATCAGCCCAGAGACAAACACTGAAGCTTTCTTT. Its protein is CAISPETNTEAFF.

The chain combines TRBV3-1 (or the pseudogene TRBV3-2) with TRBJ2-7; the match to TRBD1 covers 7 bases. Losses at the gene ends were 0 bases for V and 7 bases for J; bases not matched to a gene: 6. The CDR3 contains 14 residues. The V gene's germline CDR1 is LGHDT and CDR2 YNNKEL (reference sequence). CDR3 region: CASSQDNRGREQYF. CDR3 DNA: TGTGCCAGCAGCCAAGATAACAGGGGTCGAGAGCAGTACTTC.

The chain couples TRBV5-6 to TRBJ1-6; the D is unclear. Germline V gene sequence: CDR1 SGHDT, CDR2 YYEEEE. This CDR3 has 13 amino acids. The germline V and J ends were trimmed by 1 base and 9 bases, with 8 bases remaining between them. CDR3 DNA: TGTGCCAGCAGCTTGACTTTGGTTTCACCCCTCCACTTT. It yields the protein CASSLTLVSPLHF.

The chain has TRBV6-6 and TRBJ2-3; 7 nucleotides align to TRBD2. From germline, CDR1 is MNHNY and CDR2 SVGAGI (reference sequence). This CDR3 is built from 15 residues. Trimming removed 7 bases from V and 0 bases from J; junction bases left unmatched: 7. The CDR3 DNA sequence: TGTGCCAGCACCACTGTAGCGGGTAGCACAGATACGCAGTATTTT. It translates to CASTTVAGSTDTQYF.

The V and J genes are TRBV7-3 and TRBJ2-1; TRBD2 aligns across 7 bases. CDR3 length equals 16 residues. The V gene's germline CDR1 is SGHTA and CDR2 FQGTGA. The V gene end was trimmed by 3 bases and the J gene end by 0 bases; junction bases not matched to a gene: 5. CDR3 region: CASSFKGGSSYNEQFF. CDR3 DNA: TGTGCCAGCAGCTTCAAGGGCGGGAGCTCCTACAATGAGCAGTTCTTC.

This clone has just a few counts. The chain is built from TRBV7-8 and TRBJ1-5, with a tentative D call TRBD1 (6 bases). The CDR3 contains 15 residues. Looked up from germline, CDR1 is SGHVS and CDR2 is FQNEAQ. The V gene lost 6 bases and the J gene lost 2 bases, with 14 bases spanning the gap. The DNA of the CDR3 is TGTGCCAGCAGAGGGGGGGGCAGGGGCAATCAGCCCCAGCATTTT. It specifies CASRGGGRGNQPQHF. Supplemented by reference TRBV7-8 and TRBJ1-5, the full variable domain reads GAGVSQSPRYKVAKRGQDVALRCDPISGHVSLFWYQQALGQGPEFLTYFQNEAQLDKSGLPSDRFFAERPEGSVSTLKIQRTQQEDSAVYLCASRGGGRGNQPQHFGDGTRLSIL.